The 15 T cell receptor beta chains given below trace back to one sample, sequenced in a study of CD8 T cells in ankylosing spondylitis. MiXCR was run by TCRdb on the 5' RACE reads, yielding one entry per CDR3 protein. The sample consists of about 220,000 distinct CDR3 sequences, around a quarter of them appearing once. Sequences were obtained from blood, either unsorted or a sorted T cell fraction (not recorded which). These receptors originate from a male donor with ankylosing spondylitis or in good health (not recorded which).

This clonotype was found many times. This rearrangement joins TRBV10-3 to TRBJ2-7, with a tentative D call TRBD2 (5 bases). There are 15 residues in the CDR3. Trimming cost V 1 base and J 5 bases, with 15 bases left between them. Germline CDR1 reads ENHRY; CDR2 reads SYGVKD. CDR3 DNA: TGTGCCATCAGTGAGTTCCGGGAAGGGCGGGACGAGCAGTACTTC. This sequence encodes CAISEFREGRDEQYF.

At least ten counts were recorded for this clonotype. This CDR3 is CSAREDVLRNQPQHF. CDR3 DNA sequence: TGCAGTGCTAGAGAGGATGTGCTGCGGAATCAGCCCCAGCATTTT. The genes are TRBV20-1 and TRBJ1-5; D ambiguous. Trimming pared 0 bases from V and 4 bases from J, leaving 13 bases between. The CDR3 has 15 amino acids. CDR1 DFQATT and CDR2 SNEGSKA come from the germline V gene (reference sequence).

This clonotype was detected a few times. J is TRBJ2-7 and V is TRBV7-2; 10 nucleotides agree with TRBD1. This CDR3 has 15 amino acids. The germline V gene encodes CDR1 SGHTA and CDR2 FQGNSA. Losses at the gene ends were 5 bases for V and 5 bases for J; bases not matched to a gene: 9. CDR3 bases: TGTGCCAGCAGCCTATCCGGGACAGGGGTTAACGAGCAGTACTTC. Translated: CASSLSGTGVNEQYF. Together with reference TRBV7-2 and TRBJ2-7, the CDR3 gives the full variable domain: GAGVSQSPSNKVTEKGKDVELRCDPISGHTALYWYRQSLGQGLEFLIYFQGNSAPDKSGLPSDRFSAERTGGSVSTLTIQRTQQEDSAVYLCASSLSGTGVNEQYFGPGTRLTVT.

This clonotype was observed a handful of times. J is TRBJ2-1 and V is TRBV20-1; 10 bases match TRBD1. Trimming cost V 3 bases and J 5 bases; bases outside gene matches: 1. Germline assignment: CDR1 DFQATT and CDR2 SNEGSKA (reference sequence). The CDR3 totals 13 residues. The CDR3 here is CSARGQGNNEQFF. In nucleotides, the CDR3 is TGCAGTGCTAGGGGACAGGGGAACAATGAGCAGTTCTTC.

The chain carries TRBV20-1 and TRBJ1-5; the D gene is possibly TRBD1 (6 bases). The CDR3 totals 14 residues. Germline CDR1 reads DFQATT; CDR2 reads SNEGSKA (reference sequence). V was shortened by 5 bases and J by 4 bases, with 15 bases between the two germline ends. As DNA, the CDR3 is TGCAGTGCTGTCCCCTGGGGGGCAAATCAGCCCCAGCATTTT. As protein: CSAVPWGANQPQHF.

This clonotype was seen repeatedly, ten times or more. This chain links TRBV12-3 or TRBV12-4 with TRBJ2-3; the match to TRBD2 covers 10 bases. V was pared by 4 bases and J by 5 bases, with 9 bases of the junction left unmatched. The CDR3 length is 16 residues. The CDR3 spells CASSSFGASGRDTQYF. The CDR3 DNA is TGTGCCAGCAGTTCCTTCGGGGCTAGCGGGAGAGATACGCAGTATTTT.

This clonotype has a handful of counts. The genes are TRBV10-3 and TRBJ2-1; 10 positions match TRBD2. V was pared by 4 bases and J by 8 bases, with 5 bases of the junction left unmatched. From germline, CDR1 is ENHRY and CDR2 SYGVKD. This CDR3 has 14 amino acids. The CDR3 DNA is TGTGCCATCAGTGGGCTAGCGGGAGAGGATGAGCAGTTCTTC. Translation gives CAISGLAGEDEQFF.

This clonotype was observed many times. DNA of the CDR3: TGTGCCACCAGTGAGACGGGAAATCAGCCCCAGCATTTT. It encodes CATSETGNQPQHF. The rearrangement uses TRBV24-1 and TRBJ1-5; no reliable D call. This CDR3 region has 13 residues. Looked up from germline, CDR1 is KGHDR and CDR2 is SFDVKD. V was cut by 4 bases and J by 4 bases, with 7 bases left in between.

This clonotype was picked up a small number of times. The chain links TRBV6-5 to TRBJ2-7; the match to TRBD1 covers 7 bases. Germline CDR1 and CDR2: MNHEY and SVGAGI. With V trimmed by 5 bases and J by 5 bases, 15 bases remained unmatched. The CDR3 contains 16 residues. This CDR3 reads CASSNHRDSKGNEQYF. The CDR3, as DNA: TGTGCCAGCAGTAACCACCGGGACAGCAAAGGGAACGAGCAGTACTTC.

This clonotype was counted at least ten times. The chain combines TRBV20-1 with TRBJ1-5; no definite D call. The germline CDR1 and CDR2 sequences are DFQATT and SNEGSKA (reference sequence). Trimming took off 7 bases at V and 5 bases at J, with 15 bases between the two ends. The CDR3 runs 13 residues. Here the CDR3 reads CSVSAQFDQPQHF. The DNA of the CDR3 is TGCAGTGTGAGCGCTCAGTTCGATCAGCCCCAGCATTTT.

About this clonotype: At one of its ends the junction is not consistent with the germline gene, which may arise from a read error. This sequence joins TRBV20-1 and TRBJ2-5, with 8 positions matching TRBD1. This CDR3 has 17 amino acids. The germline V gene has CDR1 DFQATT and CDR2 SNEGSKA (reference sequence). This chain's CDR3 is CCARDSGQGIWQETQYF. For the CDR3, the DNA is TGCTGTGCTAGAGATTCCGGACAGGGTATATGGCAAGAGACCCAGTACTTC.

This clonotype has a count of ten or more. The CDR3 nucleotides read TGCAGCGTTCGACAGGGGTTAAATGAGCAGTTCTTC. Its protein product is CSVRQGLNEQFF. The chain is built from TRBV29-1 and TRBJ2-1; 8 bases match TRBD1. V trimming: 5 bases; J trimming: 7 bases; junction bases outside the gene matches: 4. Germline CDR1 SQVTM, CDR2 ANQGSEA. The CDR3 runs to 12 residues.

The genes are TRBV29-1 and TRBJ2-7; D is ambiguous. The germline V gene encodes CDR1 SQVTM and CDR2 ANQGSEA. The CDR3 extends over 13 amino acids. V lost 2 bases and J 6 bases, leaving 14 bases between the germline ends. This CDR3 is CSVEQARHGEQYF. In DNA, the CDR3 is TGCAGCGTTGAACAGGCCCGTCACGGCGAGCAGTACTTC.

This clonotype was counted at least ten times. The chain joins TRBV9 to TRBJ2-2; D is ambiguous. Germline V gene lookup returns CDR1 SGDLS and CDR2 YYNGEE. V lost 0 bases and J 3 bases, leaving 6 bases between the germline ends. The CDR3 consists of 14 residues. Here the CDR3 DNA reads TGTGCCAGCAGCGTAGATATATACACCGGGGAGCTGTTTTTT. Protein: CASSVDIYTGELFF.

This clonotype has a single count. The chain couples TRBV7-2 to TRBJ2-5, with 7 positions matching TRBD2. CDR1 is SGHTA, CDR2 FQGNSA, per germline. The V and J ends lost 0 bases and 7 bases, in that order; junction bases with no gene match: 8. This CDR3 contains 15 residues. CDR3 bases: TGTGCCAGCAGCTTAGCGATCGCGGGAGCGGGGACCCAGTACTTC. Its translation is CASSLAIAGAGTQYF.